The 26 T cell receptor beta chains given below trace back to one sample, sequenced in a study of T cell repertoires in cytomegalovirus infection. The antigens of these receptors remain unknown. One entry per CDR3 protein, called by TCRdb with MiXCR from the reads. The sample has roughly 860,000 distinct CDR3 sequences, about 33% seen once. The sample consisted of cultured CD8+ T cells from PBMCs, taken from culture after CMV antigen stimulation. The receptors here all came from a human donor in good health (CMV status not recorded). Some clones in this sample may be carry-over from other donors' samples.

Note on this clonotype: Relative to the germline gene, one junction end is altered; a read error may explain this. V and J are TRBV7-2 and TRBJ1-1; D is ambiguous. CDR1 and CDR2 (germline): SGHTA, FQGNSA. The CDR3 is made up of 13 amino acids. The CDR3 region is CACSLSIFSEAFF. CDR3 coding DNA: TGTGCCTGCAGCTTAAGTATTTTCTCTGAAGCTTTCTTT. The full variable domain, in which reference TRBV7-2 and TRBJ1-1 provide the parts outside the CDR3, is GAGVSQSPSNKVTEKGKDVELRCDPISGHTALYWYRQSLGQGLEFLIYFQGNSAPDKSGLPSDRFSAERTGGSVSTLTIQRTQQEDSAVYLCACSLSIFSEAFFGQGTRLTVV.

In this sample, this clonotype turned up a few times. V usage is TRBV6-6 and J usage is TRBJ1-3, with no clear D. Per the germline V gene, CDR1 is MNHNY and CDR2 is SVGAGI (reference sequence). Deletions cut 2 bases from V and 1 base from J, with 9 bases between. The CDR3 is 15 amino acids. DNA for the CDR3: TGTGCCAGCAGTTACACTTCTGGGTCTGGAAACACCATATATTTT. Translating gives CASSYTSGSGNTIYF.

This clonotype was detected many times. This chain joins TRBV7-6 and TRBJ2-3, with TRBD2 matching over 10 bases. With 1 base clipped from V and 5 bases from J, the junction kept 15 bases outside the gene matches. The germline V gene has CDR1 SGHVS and CDR2 FNYEAQ. This CDR3 region has 19 residues. The CDR3 DNA reads TGTGCCAGCAGCTTAGTAGTGGGATGGAGCGGGGGGGCTGAAGATACGCAGTATTTT. Translated, it gives CASSLVVGWSGGAEDTQYF.

This clonotype was seen ten or more times. The chain has TRBV7-2 and TRBJ2-1; no reliable D call. Per germline, CDR1 SGHTA and CDR2 FQGNSA. The CDR3 is made up of 16 amino acids. V lost 1 base and J lost 3, with 13 bases in between. In DNA form, the CDR3 reads TGTGCCAGCAGCTTAGTTGTAAACTCCAACTACAATGAGCAGTTCTTC. Translating it yields CASSLVVNSNYNEQFF.

The rearrangement links TRBV28 to TRBJ2-5; 9 nucleotides line up with TRBD1. CDR1 is MDHEN and CDR2 is SYDVKM in the germline V gene. The J segment lost 5 bases and the V segment lost 5 bases, leaving 12 bases of the junction unmatched. This CDR3 has 16 amino acids. The CDR3 bases are TGTGCCAGCAGTCCCCCTAGGGACAGGGTTTTCGAGACCCAGTACTTC. This encodes CASSPPRDRVFETQYF.

In the case of this clonotype: A much bigger clone sits one base away, suggesting this may be a read error. The chain couples TRBV7-2 to TRBJ2-2; TRBD2 might be the D (5 bases). The CDR3 spans 12 residues. The germline V gene has CDR1 SGHTA and CDR2 FQGNSA. Written as DNA, the CDR3 is TGTGTCAGCATTCGGGGAACCGGGGAGCTGTTTTTT. Amino acids: CVSIRGTGELFF.

The V gene is TRBV15, the J gene TRBJ1-1, with D unresolved. The CDR3 extends over 15 amino acids. CDR1 and CDR2 from the germline V gene are LNHNV and YYDKDF (reference sequence). Trimming shortened V by 0 bases and J by 2 bases, and 10 bases separated the two germline ends. The CDR3 region has the DNA TGTGCCACCAGCAGAGATCTGGACCCCAACACTGAAGCTTTCTTT. Protein: CATSRDLDPNTEAFF.

This clonotype was counted at least ten times. The chain joins TRBV6-1 to TRBJ2-7, with unresolved D. The CDR3 runs to 13 residues. V was clipped by 5 bases and J by 5 bases, with 13 bases between them. In germline, CDR1 is MNHNS, CDR2 SASEGT. The CDR3 nucleotides are TGTGCCAGCAGTCCCCGTGGGTACCACGAGCAGTACTTC. It encodes CASSPRGYHEQYF.

This clonotype occurred many times. V and J are TRBV7-8 and TRBJ2-3; D ambiguous. The germline CDR1 and CDR2 sequences are SGHVS and FQNEAQ. V was clipped by 5 bases and J by 2 bases, with 8 bases between them. This CDR3 spans 13 amino acids. The CDR3 sequence is CASSPPLTDTQYF. The CDR3 region has the DNA TGTGCCAGCAGCCCCCCACTCACAGATACGCAGTATTTT.

The genes are TRBV7-6 and TRBJ1-1, with 7 bases fitting TRBD1. This CDR3 spans 15 amino acids. Trimming took 5 bases from V and 1 from J; bases not matched to a gene: 7. CDR1 and CDR2 (germline): SGHVS, FNYEAQ. CDR3 nucleotide sequence: TGTGCCAGCAGCAGAGGGGGCATGGGGAACACTGAAGCTTTCTTT. This codes for CASSRGGMGNTEAFF.

V gene TRBV5-5 combines with J gene TRBJ2-5; no clear D gene. The CDR3 runs 13 residues. Germline lookup yields CDR1 SGHKS and CDR2 YYEKEE (reference sequence). V lost 4 bases and J 4 bases, leaving 11 bases between the germline ends. The CDR3 DNA reads as TGTGCCAGCAGCCCTACGGGTAGAGAGACCCAGTACTTC. It encodes CASSPTGRETQYF.

A single count supports this clonotype. This chain connects TRBV7-3 to TRBJ2-1; 9 bases match TRBD1. Germline CDR1 reads SGHTA; CDR2 reads FQGTGA. CDR3 length equals 14 residues. J gave up 10 bases and V 8 bases, and 12 bases lay outside the gene matches. The CDR3 region has the DNA TGTGCCAGCTTTTACCCGGGACAGGGACTCGAGCAGTTCTTC. Its protein is CASFYPGQGLEQFF.

Worth noting for this clonotype: A single base separates this from a much larger clone, so it may be a read error. The rearrangement joins TRBV7-9 to TRBJ2-2; the match to TRBD1 covers 7 bases. The CDR3 totals 16 residues. CDR1 and CDR2 (germline): SEHNR, FQNEAQ (reference sequence). The CDR3 DNA reads TGTGCCAGCAGCTCCTCGTTGAGGGGGCTCTCCGGGGAGCTGCTTTTT. Its protein is CASSSSLRGLSGELLF.

There are a few counts of this clonotype. J is TRBJ2-1 and V is TRBV7-8, with D perhaps matching TRBD2 (6 bases). Germline CDR1 and CDR2: SGHVS and FQNEAQ. This CDR3 is built from 18 residues. V lost 1 base and J lost 3, with 19 bases in between. The DNA of the CDR3 is TGTGCCAGCAGCTTAGGCCTTACTTCGGGGGAACTCTACAATGAGCAGTTCTTC. Translated, it gives CASSLGLTSGELYNEQFF. Full variable domain (missing parts from reference TRBV7-8 and TRBJ2-1): GAGVSQSPRYKVAKRGQDVALRCDPISGHVSLFWYQQALGQGPEFLTYFQNEAQLDKSGLPSDRFFAERPEGSVSTLKIQRTQQEDSAVYLCASSLGLTSGELYNEQFFGPGTRLTVL.

This clonotype showed up many times. This chain uses TRBV7-8 with TRBJ2-7, with 9 bases aligning to TRBD1. J was trimmed by 5 bases and V by 3 bases; bases with no gene match: 11. Germline CDR1 is SGHVS and CDR2 is FQNEAQ. The CDR3 contains 16 residues. The CDR3 region is CASSFLPGTGSNEQYF. For the CDR3, the DNA is TGTGCCAGCAGCTTCCTCCCCGGGACAGGGTCTAACGAGCAGTACTTC.

The chain is built from TRBV6-1 and TRBJ1-2, with TRBD1 identical over 7 bases. Germline CDR1 reads MNHNS; CDR2 reads SASEGT. The V segment lost 5 bases and the J segment 4 bases; nucleotides outside the gene matches: 7. The CDR3 runs to 14 residues. The CDR3 coding sequence is TGTGCCAGCAGTTTCCGGGGACAGATCTATGGCTACACCTTC. Translation: CASSFRGQIYGYTF.

The J gene is TRBJ1-4, the V gene TRBV28, with a possible D match to TRBD1 (6 bases). The V gene lost 4 bases and the J gene lost 1 base, with 10 bases spanning the gap. CDR1 MDHEN and CDR2 SYDVKM come from the germline V gene. CDR3 size: 15 residues. CDR3 protein: CASSSNRETNEKLFF. CDR3 nucleotides: TGTGCCAGCAGTTCCAACAGGGAAACTAATGAAAAACTGTTTTTT.

In this sample, this clonotype turned up many times. The chain combines TRBV7-2 with TRBJ2-7, with D tentatively TRBD1 (6 bases). V shed 5 bases and J shed 0 bases, with 14 bases lying between them. Looked up from germline, CDR1 is SGHTA and CDR2 is FQGNSA. This CDR3 is 15 amino acids long. Written as DNA, the CDR3 is TGTGCCAGCAGCGAGGGGGTCTTAAGCTCCTACGAGCAGTACGTC. It yields the protein CASSEGVLSSYEQYV.

There are a few counts of this clonotype. The V call is TRBV7-2, the J call TRBJ2-2; D may be TRBD2 (6 bases). Germline CDR1 is SGHTA and CDR2 is FQGNSA. The CDR3 is made up of 15 amino acids. Trimming removed 0 bases from V and 7 bases from J, with 12 bases in between. CDR3 in DNA: TGTGCCAGCAGCTTAGCGGTCGGGGGAGGCGGGGAGCTGTTTTTT. Translation gives CASSLAVGGGGELFF. The complete variable domain, with remaining parts taken from reference TRBV7-2 and TRBJ2-2, reads GAGVSQSPSNKVTEKGKDVELRCDPISGHTALYWYRQSLGQGLEFLIYFQGNSAPDKSGLPSDRFSAERTGGSVSTLTIQRTQQEDSAVYLCASSLAVGGGGELFFGEGSRLTVL.

The CDR3 bases are TGCGCCAGCAGCTCCGGGGGACAGGACCCATACGAGCAGTACTTC. Translating it yields CASSSGGQDPYEQYF. The chain uses TRBV5-1 and TRBJ2-7, with 8 bases lining up with TRBD1. After removal of 3 bases from V and 4 bases from J, the junction contained 9 bases not matched to a gene. The germline gives CDR1 SGHRS, CDR2 YFSETQ. The CDR3 has 15 residues.

The chain combines TRBV20-1 with TRBJ2-1, with 7 bases matching TRBD2. CDR1 is DFQATT, CDR2 SNEGSKA, per germline (reference sequence). CDR3 length equals 17 residues. Trimming at V came to 0 bases and at J to 9 bases, leaving 17 bases not matched to a gene. The CDR3 DNA is TGCAGTGCTAGAGAGAGGGGTCTTCCCGGACTAGTTGGTGAGCAGTTCTTC. Translation gives CSARERGLPGLVGEQFF.

The CDR3 region is CASSMDKLREKLFF. As DNA, the CDR3 is TGTGCCAGCAGCATGGACAAGCTGCGAGAAAAACTGTTTTTT. J is TRBJ1-4 and V is TRBV7-6; TRBD1 is a possible D gene (5 bases). V dropped 5 bases and J dropped 8 bases, with 15 bases sitting between them. The germline gives CDR1 SGHVS, CDR2 FNYEAQ. The CDR3 is 14 amino acids. Supplemented by reference TRBV7-6 and TRBJ1-4, the full variable domain reads GAGVSQSPRYKVTKRGQDVALRCDPISGHVSLYWYRQALGQGPEFLTYFNYEAQQDKSGLPNDRFSAERPEGSISTLTIQRTEQRDSAMYRCASSMDKLREKLFFGSGTQLSVL.

This clonotype was detected only a few times. CDR3 loop: CASGLSSNTGELFF. CDR3 coding DNA: TGTGCCAGTGGACTTTCCTCAAACACCGGGGAGCTGTTTTTT. The genes are TRBV6-5 and TRBJ2-2; possibly TRBD2 for D (5 bases). CDR1 and CDR2 from the germline V gene are MNHEY and SVGAGI. The V end was cut by 9 bases, the J end by 2 bases, with 13 bases between. The CDR3 totals 14 residues.

V gene TRBV12-3 or TRBV12-4 combines with J gene TRBJ2-7, with 7 bases aligning to TRBD1. The CDR3 spans 14 residues. The V segment lost 3 bases and the J segment 5 bases; nucleotides outside the gene matches: 7. The CDR3 loop is CASSLKGAMDEQYF. For the CDR3, the DNA is TGTGCCAGCAGTTTGAAGGGGGCCATGGACGAGCAGTACTTC.

Turning to this clonotype: An end of the junction differs from the germline gene, which may be a read error. This chain joins TRBV7-7 and TRBJ2-2, with 7 nucleotides matching TRBD1. The CDR3 extends over 15 amino acids. CDR1 SSHAT and CDR2 FNYEAQ come from the germline V gene (reference sequence). CDR3 DNA sequence: TGTGCTAGCAGCTTTACAGGGGCGAACACCGGGGAGCTGTTTTTT. Protein: CASSFTGANTGELFF.

J is TRBJ2-2 and V is TRBV27, with unresolved D. CDR3 length: 15 residues. From germline, CDR1 is MNHEY and CDR2 SMNVEV (reference sequence). V lost 5 bases and J 2 bases, leaving 12 bases between the germline ends. CDR3 nucleotide sequence: TGTGCCAGCAGTGAGAACTCAGGAAACACCGGGGAGCTGTTTTTT. As protein: CASSENSGNTGELFF.